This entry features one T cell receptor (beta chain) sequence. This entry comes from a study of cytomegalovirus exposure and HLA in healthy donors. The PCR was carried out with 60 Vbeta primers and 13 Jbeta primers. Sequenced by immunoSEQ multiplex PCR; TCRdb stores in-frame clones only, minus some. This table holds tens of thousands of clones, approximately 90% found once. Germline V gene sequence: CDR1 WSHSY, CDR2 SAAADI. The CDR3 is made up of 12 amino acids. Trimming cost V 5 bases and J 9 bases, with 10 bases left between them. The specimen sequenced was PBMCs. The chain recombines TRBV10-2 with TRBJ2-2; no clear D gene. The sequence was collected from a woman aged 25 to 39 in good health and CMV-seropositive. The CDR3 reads CASSLYGRELFF. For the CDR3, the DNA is TGCGCCAGCAGTCTTTATGGCCGGGAGCTGTTTTTT.